This T cell receptor beta chain stems from a study of spatial heterogeneity in lung cancer. TCRdb re-called the 5' RACE reads with MiXCR, one entry per CDR3 protein. This table has 40,000 to 55,000 distinct CDR3 sequences, 6.5% to 8.5% appearing once. This clonotype was detected a few times. Regarding time point: sample taken at primary tumor resection. The sequenced material consisted of unsorted whole RNA from tumor, nontumor lung or frozen PBMC. This receptor was taken from a female donor with early-stage non-small cell lung cancer. This material consisted of PBMCs, taken at surgery.

CDR3 residues: CASRPGTAIKQYF. The CDR3 coding sequence is TGTGCCAGCAGGCCAGGGACCGCAATTAAGCAGTACTTC. The chain recombines TRBV12-3 or TRBV12-4 with TRBJ2-7; the D gene could be TRBD1 or TRBD2 (5 bases each). The CDR3 runs 13 residues. Trimming shortened V by 6 bases and J by 8 bases, and 17 bases separated the two germline ends.